The T cell receptor beta chain under discussion was sequenced for a study of technical replicates of blood from a handful of donors (dated by TCRdb to 2016 to 2017). The library came from the immunoSEQ multiplex PCR assay. TCRdb took over this immuneACCESS table, retaining in-frame rearrangements with V and J assigned. Such tables are incomplete; in checked studies, under half of the missing clones stem from an unresolved V gene, and the remainder is unexplained. In all, the sample holds 85,000 to 100,000 clones, and roughly 95% of those were seen once. The top ten hold 0.23% of the sample. Worth noting for this clone: The clone's antigen remains unknown. Base qualities are missing; no much larger clone stands one base away.

From cysteine to phenylalanine, the CDR3 is 15 amino acids long. Only CDR3 DNA remains: 45 bases, in frame from the first base. The germline V end is reduced by 6 bases and the J end by 6 bases; junction bases left unmatched: 10. From a lookup of the germline V gene, CDR1 and CDR2 are SGHRS and YFSETQ. The chain was built from TRBV5-1 and TRBJ2-2; TRBD1 aligns with 8 central bases. The receptor's source is a human donor in good health. The sample taken for sequencing was T cells isolated from PBMCs. CDR3 loop: CASNNRTGNSGELFF. The nucleotide sequence reads TGCGCCAGCAACAATAGGACAGGGAATTCCGGGGAGCTGTTTTTT.